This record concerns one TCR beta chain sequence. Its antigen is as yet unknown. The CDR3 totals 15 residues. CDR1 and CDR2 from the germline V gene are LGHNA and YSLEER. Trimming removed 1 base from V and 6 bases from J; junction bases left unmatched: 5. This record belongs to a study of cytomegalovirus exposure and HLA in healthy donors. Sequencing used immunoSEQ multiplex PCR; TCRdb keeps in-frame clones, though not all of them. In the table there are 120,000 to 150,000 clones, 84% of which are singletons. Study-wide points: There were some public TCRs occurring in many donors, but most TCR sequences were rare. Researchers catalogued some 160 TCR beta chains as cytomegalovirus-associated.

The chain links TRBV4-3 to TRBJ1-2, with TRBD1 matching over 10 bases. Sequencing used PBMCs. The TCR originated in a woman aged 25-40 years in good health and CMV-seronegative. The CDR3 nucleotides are TGCGCCAGCAGCCAAGCTGCCGGGACAGGGGATGGCTACACCTTC. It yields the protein CASSQAAGTGDGYTF.